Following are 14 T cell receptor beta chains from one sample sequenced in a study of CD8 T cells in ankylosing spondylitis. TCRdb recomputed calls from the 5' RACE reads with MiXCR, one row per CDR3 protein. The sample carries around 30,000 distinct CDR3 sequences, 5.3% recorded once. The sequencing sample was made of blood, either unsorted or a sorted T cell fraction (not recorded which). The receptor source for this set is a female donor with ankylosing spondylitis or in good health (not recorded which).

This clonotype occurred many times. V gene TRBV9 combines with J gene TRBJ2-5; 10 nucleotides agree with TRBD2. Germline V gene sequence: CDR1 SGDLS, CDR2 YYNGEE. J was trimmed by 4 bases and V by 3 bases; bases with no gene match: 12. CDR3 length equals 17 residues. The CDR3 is CASSAGGTSVGLETQYF. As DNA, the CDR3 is TGTGCCAGCAGCGCGGGGGGGACTAGCGTTGGGTTAGAGACCCAGTACTTC. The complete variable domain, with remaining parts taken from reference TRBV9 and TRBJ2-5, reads DSGVTQTPKHLITATGQRVTLRCSPRSGDLSVYWYQQSLDQGLQFLIQYYNGEERAKGNILERFSAQQFPDLHSELNLSSLELGDSALYFCASSAGGTSVGLETQYFGPGTRLLVL.

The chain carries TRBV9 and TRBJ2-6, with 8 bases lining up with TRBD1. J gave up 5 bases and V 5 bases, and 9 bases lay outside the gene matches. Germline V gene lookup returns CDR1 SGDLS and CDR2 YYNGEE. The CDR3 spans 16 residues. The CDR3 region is CASSLGQGVRANVLTF. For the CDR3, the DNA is TGTGCCAGCAGTCTCGGACAGGGAGTTAGGGCCAACGTCCTGACTTTC.

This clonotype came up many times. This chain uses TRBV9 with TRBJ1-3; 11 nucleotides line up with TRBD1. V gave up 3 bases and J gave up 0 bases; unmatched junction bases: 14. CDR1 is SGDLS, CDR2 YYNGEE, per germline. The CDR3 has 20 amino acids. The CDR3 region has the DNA TGTGCCAGCAGCGCCTACGCCGGGACAGGGGGAACTAACTCTGGAAACACCATATATTTT. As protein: CASSAYAGTGGTNSGNTIYF. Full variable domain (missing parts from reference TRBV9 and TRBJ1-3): DSGVTQTPKHLITATGQRVTLRCSPRSGDLSVYWYQQSLDQGLQFLIQYYNGEERAKGNILERFSAQQFPDLHSELNLSSLELGDSALYFCASSAYAGTGGTNSGNTIYFGEGSWLTVV.

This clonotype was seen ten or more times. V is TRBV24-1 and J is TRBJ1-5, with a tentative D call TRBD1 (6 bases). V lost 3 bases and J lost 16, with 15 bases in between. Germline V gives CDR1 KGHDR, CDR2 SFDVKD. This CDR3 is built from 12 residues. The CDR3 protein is CATSDRGGGRHF. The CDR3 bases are TGTGCCACCAGTGATAGGGGGGGGGGTCGTCATTTT.

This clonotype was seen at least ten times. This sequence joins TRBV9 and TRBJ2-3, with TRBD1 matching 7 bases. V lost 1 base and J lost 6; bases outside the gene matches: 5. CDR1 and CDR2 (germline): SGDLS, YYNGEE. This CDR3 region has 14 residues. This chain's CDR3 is CASSVTSQGDTQYF. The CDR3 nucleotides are TGTGCCAGCAGCGTAACCTCACAGGGGGATACGCAGTATTTT.

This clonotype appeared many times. The CDR3 DNA reads as TGTGCCAGCAGCGTTATTGGGACTAGCGGATCCGATACGCAGTATTTT. As protein: CASSVIGTSGSDTQYF. The chain joins TRBV9 to TRBJ2-3; 11 nucleotides line up with TRBD2. V lost 2 bases to trimming and J lost 6 bases; unmatched junction nucleotides: 8. Germline CDR1 reads SGDLS; CDR2 reads YYNGEE. The CDR3 runs to 16 residues.

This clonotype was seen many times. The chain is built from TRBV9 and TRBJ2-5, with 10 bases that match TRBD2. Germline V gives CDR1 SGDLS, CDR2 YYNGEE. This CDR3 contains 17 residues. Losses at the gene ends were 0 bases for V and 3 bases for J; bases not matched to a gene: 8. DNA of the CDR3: TGTGCCAGCAGCGTAGGGCTAGCGGGGGCCAAGGAAGAGACCCAGTACTTC. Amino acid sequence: CASSVGLAGAKEETQYF. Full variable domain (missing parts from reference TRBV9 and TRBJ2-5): DSGVTQTPKHLITATGQRVTLRCSPRSGDLSVYWYQQSLDQGLQFLIQYYNGEERAKGNILERFSAQQFPDLHSELNLSSLELGDSALYFCASSVGLAGAKEETQYFGPGTRLLVL.

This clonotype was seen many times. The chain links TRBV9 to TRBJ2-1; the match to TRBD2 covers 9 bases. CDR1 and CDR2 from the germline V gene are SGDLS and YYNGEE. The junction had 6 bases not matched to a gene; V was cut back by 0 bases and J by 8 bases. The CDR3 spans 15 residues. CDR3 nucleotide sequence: TGTGCCAGCAGCGTAGGTATTAGCGGGAGAGATGAGCAGTTCTTC. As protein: CASSVGISGRDEQFF. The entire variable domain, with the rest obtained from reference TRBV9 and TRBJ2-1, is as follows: DSGVTQTPKHLITATGQRVTLRCSPRSGDLSVYWYQQSLDQGLQFLIQYYNGEERAKGNILERFSAQQFPDLHSELNLSSLELGDSALYFCASSVGISGRDEQFFGPGTRLTVL.

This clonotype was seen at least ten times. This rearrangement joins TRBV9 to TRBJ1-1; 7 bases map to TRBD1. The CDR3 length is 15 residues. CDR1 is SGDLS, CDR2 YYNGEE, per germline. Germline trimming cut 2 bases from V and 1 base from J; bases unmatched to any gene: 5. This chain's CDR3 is CASSVGGQTNTEAFF. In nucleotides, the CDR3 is TGTGCCAGCAGCGTCGGGGGACAGACGAACACTGAAGCTTTCTTT.

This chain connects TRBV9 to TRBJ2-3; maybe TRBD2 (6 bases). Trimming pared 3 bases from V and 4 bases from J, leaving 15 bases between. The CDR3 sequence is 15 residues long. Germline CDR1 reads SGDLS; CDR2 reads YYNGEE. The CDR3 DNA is TGTGCCAGCAGCGCATGGGACTCCGCGGCAGATACGCAGTATTTT. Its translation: CASSAWDSAADTQYF.

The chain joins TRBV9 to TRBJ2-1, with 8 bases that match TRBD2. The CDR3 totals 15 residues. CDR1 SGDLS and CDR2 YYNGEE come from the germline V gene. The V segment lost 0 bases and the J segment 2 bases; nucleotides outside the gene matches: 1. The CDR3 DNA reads TGTGCCAGCAGCGTAGGCGGGGGGCCCTACAATGAGCAGTTCTTC. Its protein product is CASSVGGGPYNEQFF.

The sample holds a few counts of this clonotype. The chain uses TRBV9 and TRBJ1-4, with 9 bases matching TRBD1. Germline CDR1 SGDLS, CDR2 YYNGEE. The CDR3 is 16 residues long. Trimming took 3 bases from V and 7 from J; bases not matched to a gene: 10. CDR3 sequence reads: CASSEGGGQGREKLFF. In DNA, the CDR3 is TGTGCCAGCAGCGAGGGGGGAGGACAGGGGCGTGAAAAACTGTTTTTT.

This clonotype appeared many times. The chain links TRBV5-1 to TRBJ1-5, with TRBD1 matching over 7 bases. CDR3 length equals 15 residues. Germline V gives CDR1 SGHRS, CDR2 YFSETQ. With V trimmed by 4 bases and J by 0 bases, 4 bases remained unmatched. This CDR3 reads CASSVTGHSNQPQHF. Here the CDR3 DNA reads TGCGCCAGCAGCGTGACAGGGCATAGCAATCAGCCCCAGCATTTT. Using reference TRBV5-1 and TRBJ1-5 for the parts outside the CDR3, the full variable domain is KAGVTQTPRYLIKTRGQQVTLSCSPISGHRSVSWYQQTPGQGLQFLFEYFSETQRNKGNFPGRFSGRQFSNSRSEMNVSTLELGDSALYLCASSVTGHSNQPQHFGDGTRLSIL.

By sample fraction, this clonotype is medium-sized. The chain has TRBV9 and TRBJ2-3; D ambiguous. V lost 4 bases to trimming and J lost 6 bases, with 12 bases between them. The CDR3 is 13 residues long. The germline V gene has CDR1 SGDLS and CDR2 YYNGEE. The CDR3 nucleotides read TGTGCCAGCAGCTCCGAGCCGGCGGATACGCAGTATTTT. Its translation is CASSSEPADTQYF. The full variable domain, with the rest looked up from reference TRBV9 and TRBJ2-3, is DSGVTQTPKHLITATGQRVTLRCSPRSGDLSVYWYQQSLDQGLQFLIQYYNGEERAKGNILERFSAQQFPDLHSELNLSSLELGDSALYFCASSSEPADTQYFGPGTRLTVL.